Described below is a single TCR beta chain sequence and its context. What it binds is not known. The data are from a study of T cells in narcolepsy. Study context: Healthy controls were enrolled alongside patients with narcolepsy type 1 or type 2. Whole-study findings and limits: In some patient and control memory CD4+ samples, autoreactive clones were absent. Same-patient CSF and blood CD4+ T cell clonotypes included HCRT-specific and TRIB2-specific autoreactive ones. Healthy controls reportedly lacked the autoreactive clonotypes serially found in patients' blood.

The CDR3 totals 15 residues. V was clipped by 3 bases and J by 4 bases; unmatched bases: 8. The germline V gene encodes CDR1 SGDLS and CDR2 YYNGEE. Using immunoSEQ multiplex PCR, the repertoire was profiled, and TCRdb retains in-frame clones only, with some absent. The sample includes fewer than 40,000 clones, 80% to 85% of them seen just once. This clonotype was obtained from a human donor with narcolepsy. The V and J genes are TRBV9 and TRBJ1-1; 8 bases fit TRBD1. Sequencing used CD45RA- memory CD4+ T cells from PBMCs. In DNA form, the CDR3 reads TGTGCCAGCAGCGGACAGGGGCTCCGCGGCACTGAAGCTTTCTTT. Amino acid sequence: CASSGQGLRGTEAFF.